A selection of T cell receptor beta chains follows, all from one sample in a study of T cells expressing NK-cell markers. TCRdb re-called the 5' RACE reads and gives one entry per CDR3 protein, without DNA. The sample holds about 400,000 distinct CDR3 sequences. Sequencing used blood T cells: a sorted CD56 or NKG2C T cell subset, CD4+ or CD8+ T cells, or bulk PBMC T cells (not recorded which). Every receptor here comes from a woman in her forties or fifties in good health. CDR3s include the opening cysteine and the closing phenylalanine or tryptophan.

>TRBV3-1|TRBJ2-7
CASSQERAGVVVYEQYF
>TRBV15|TRBJ1-5
CATSRDPREPQHF
>TRBV7-2|TRBJ2-3
CASSFGFGGGSRGTQYF
>TRBV20-1|TRBJ2-3
CSATLGTDTQYF
>TRBV18|TRBJ2-2
CASSPRGLEKSTGELFF
>TRBV7-9|TRBJ2-1
CASSFLTYNEQFF
>TRBV11-2|TRBJ1-5
CASSHRTGVVRNQPQHF
>TRBV7-9|TRBJ2-2
CASSPDRVANTGELFF
>TRBV10-1|TRBJ2-4
CASSPGTGDRNIQYF
>TRBV19|TRBJ2-5
CASSVTGGSETQYF
>TRBV29-1|TRBJ1-2
CSVARDRSSNYGYTF
>TRBV10-3|TRBJ2-1
CATGQGTYNEQFF
>TRBV20-1|TRBJ2-1
CSARDIIAGHFNEQFF
>TRBV12-3/TRBV12-4|TRBJ1-2
CASTQGYGYTF
>TRBV7-8|TRBJ2-2
CASNRAGEIGELFF
>TRBV27|TRBJ2-1
CASRRGGQRYNEQFF
>TRBV20-1|TRBJ2-5
CSAREWLGPPQETQYF
>TRBV12-3/TRBV12-4|TRBJ2-3
CASSSGRRTDTQYF
>TRBV20-1|TRBJ1-1
CSARDYRLNTEAFF
>TRBV10-3|TRBJ2-5
CAIRGDIQETQYF
>TRBV20-1|TRBJ2-5
CSASRILAGGGETQYF
>TRBV29-1|TRBJ2-1
CSVEGGSLYTNEQFF
>TRBV29-1|TRBJ2-6
CSVRGPEGANVLTF
>TRBV10-2|TRBJ2-1
CASSLLTSGPVDEQFF
>TRBV6-5|TRBJ2-1
CASSPQASVIPLEQFF
>TRBV20-1|TRBJ2-1
CSAPPSGKGNEQFF
>TRBV5-1|TRBJ2-3
CASSSGTELATDTQYF
>TRBV5-1|TRBJ2-3
CASSGGGGTQYF
>TRBV7-9|TRBJ1-3
CASSLLDGDSGNTIYF
>TRBV20-1|TRBJ2-7
CSASGVDYEQYF
>TRBV12-3/TRBV12-4|TRBJ2-2
CASRPLFGKTGELFF
>TRBV2|TRBJ2-2
CASRREDRGRTGELFF
>TRBV19|TRBJ2-7
CASSRRALDEQYF
>TRBV29-1|TRBJ2-5
CSVDRGDSQYF
>TRBV29-1|TRBJ2-7
CSVGEFGRGEQYF
>TRBV19|TRBJ2-2
CASMGGKIGELFF
>TRBV6-6|TRBJ2-3
CASSYSGTALVDTQYF
>TRBV20-1|TRBJ2-2
CSARSPGRLGELFF
>TRBV3-1|TRBJ2-7
CASSQVGRNEQYF
>TRBV24-1|TRBJ2-5
CATCLRVGTQYF
>TRBV6-5|TRBJ2-3
CASSSPREGSKGATDTQYF
>TRBV9|TRBJ2-4
CASSPDLTGQQNIQYF
>TRBV11-3|TRBJ2-4
CASSSPRRGAKNIQYF
>TRBV29-1|TRBJ2-5
CSVAHKTTAETQYF
>TRBV12-5|TRBJ1-3
CASGFRNTIYF
>TRBV28|TRBJ2-7
CASSSAGGRNEQYF
>TRBV6-6|TRBJ1-1
CASRLGVLNTEAFF
>TRBV12-3/TRBV12-4|TRBJ2-7
CASSSSSGYEQYF
>TRBV15|TRBJ1-4
CATSTGLGEKLFF